Listed below are T cell receptor beta chains from one sample, sequenced in a study of T cell changes during pregnancy in multiple sclerosis. The method was immunoSEQ multiplex PCR; TCRdb's version includes in-frame clones alone and lacks a portion of them. Of 40,000 to 55,000 clones listed, more than 85% were seen once; the top ten hold about 9.8%. This material consisted of CD8+ T cells from peripheral blood mononuclear cells, taken after pregnancy. Source of these receptors: a female donor with multiple sclerosis, enrolled in a pregnancy study. CDR3s include the opening cysteine and the closing phenylalanine or tryptophan. A D gene is named only where the DNA matches it firmly. Not every row has a clone size; where given, it reads once, few, many or a size class.

CDR3: CASSIGTGGSYEQYF
DNA: TGTGCCAGTAGTATCGGGACAGGGGGCTCCTACGAGCAGTACTTC
D: TRBD1
J: TRBJ2-7
size: .
V: TRBV19

CDR3: CASSYSGQAGNTIYF
DNA: TGTGCCAGCAGTTATTCGGGACAAGCCGGAAACACCATATATTTT
D: .
J: TRBJ1-3
size: .
V: TRBV6-5

CDR3: CASSRARFRANVLTF
DNA: TGTGCCAGCAGCAGGGCAAGATTTAGGGCCAACGTCCTGACTTTC
D: .
J: TRBJ2-6
size: once
V: TRBV21-1

CDR3: CASSSPSAGAGNEQFF
DNA: TGTGCCAGCAGCAGCCCCTCTGCGGGGGCGGGAAATGAGCAGTTCTTC
D: .
J: TRBJ2-1
size: .
V: TRBV5-4

CDR3: CASSLDTQGNNQPQHF
DNA: TGTGCCAGCAGCTTAGATACCCAGGGGAACAATCAGCCCCAGCATTTT
D: .
J: TRBJ1-5
size: .
V: TRBV7-2

CDR3: CASSLLKVDREYNEQFF
DNA: TGTGCCAGCAGCTTACTAAAAGTGGACAGAGAATACAATGAGCAGTTCTTC
D: .
J: TRBJ2-1
size: .
V: TRBV7-9

CDR3: CASSQDRLAGGYNEQFF
DNA: TGTGCCAGCAGCCAAGATCGGCTAGCGGGGGGCTACAATGAGCAGTTCTTC
D: TRBD2
J: TRBJ2-1
size: .
V: TRBV4-2

CDR3: CASSPPFISGGALEQYF
DNA: TGTGCCAGCTCACCACCGTTTATTAGCGGGGGGGCACTGGAGCAGTACTTC
D: TRBD2
J: TRBJ2-7
size: .
V: TRBV18

CDR3: CASSYGQGLEQYF
DNA: TGTGCCAGCAGTTACGGGCAGGGGCTCGAGCAGTACTTC
D: .
J: TRBJ2-7
size: .
V: TRBV6-5

CDR3: CASSNPGQPYEQYF
DNA: TGTGCCAGCAGTAACCCGGGACAGCCCTACGAGCAGTACTTC
D: TRBD1
J: TRBJ2-7
size: once
V: TRBV2

CDR3: CASSPSLNQPQHF
DNA: TGTGCCAGCAGCCCGAGCCTGAATCAGCCCCAGCATTTT
D: .
J: TRBJ1-5
size: once
V: TRBV7-9

CDR3: CASSPTGAYSYNEQFF
DNA: TGTGCCAGCAGTCCTACAGGGGCTTACTCCTACAATGAGCAGTTCTTC
D: TRBD1
J: TRBJ2-1
size: .
V: TRBV28

CDR3: CASSRDSGEQFF
DNA: TGTGCCAGCAGCAGGGACTCTGGTGAGCAGTTCTTC
D: .
J: TRBJ2-1
size: .
V: TRBV6-5

CDR3: CASRRGGTEAFF
DNA: TGTGCCAGCAGGCGAGGCGGGACCGAAGCTTTCTTT
D: .
J: TRBJ1-1
size: .
V: TRBV5-4

CDR3: CASSAPQGGNTEAFF
DNA: TGTGCCAGCAGTGCTCCCCAGGGGGGCAACACTGAAGCTTTCTTT
D: TRBD1
J: TRBJ1-1
size: once
V: TRBV6-5

CDR3: CAWSGTANYGYTF
DNA: TGTGCCTGGAGTGGGACAGCTAACTATGGCTACACCTTC
D: .
J: TRBJ1-2
size: .
V: TRBV30

CDR3: CASSVGSFGNTEAFF
DNA: TGTGCCAGCAGCGTAGGGAGTTTCGGAAACACTGAAGCTTTCTTT
D: .
J: TRBJ1-1
size: .
V: TRBV9

CDR3: CASSFPGTANYGYTF
DNA: TGTGCCAGCAGCTTTCCCGGGACAGCAAACTATGGCTACACCTTC
D: TRBD1
J: TRBJ1-2
size: .
V: TRBV11-2

CDR3: CAWSGGTGPYYEQYF
DNA: TGTGCCTGGAGTGGGGGAACAGGGCCATACTACGAGCAGTACTTC
D: .
J: TRBJ2-7
size: .
V: TRBV30

CDR3: CASSWITGTGSYEQYF
DNA: TGTGCCAGCAGCTGGATTACCGGGACAGGGTCCTACGAGCAGTACTTC
D: TRBD1
J: TRBJ2-7
size: .
V: TRBV7-9

CDR3: CATSTSGYQETQYF
DNA: TGTGCCACATCGACTAGCGGGTACCAAGAGACCCAGTACTTC
D: TRBD2
J: TRBJ2-5
size: .
V: TRBV2

CDR3: CASSRDSSADTQYF
DNA: TGCGCCAGCAGCAGGGACAGTTCAGCAGATACGCAGTATTTT
D: TRBD1
J: TRBJ2-3
size: few
V: TRBV10-1

CDR3: CASSPGQGAYSNQPQHF
DNA: TGTGCCAGTAGTCCCGGACAGGGGGCTTATAGCAATCAGCCCCAGCATTTT
D: TRBD1
J: TRBJ1-5
size: few
V: TRBV19

CDR3: CASSSSGTSYNEQFF
DNA: TGTGCCAGCAGTTCTAGCGGGACGTCCTACAATGAGCAGTTCTTC
D: TRBD2
J: TRBJ2-1
size: .
V: TRBV27

CDR3: CASTPGQGAWEQFF
DNA: TGTGCCAGCACACCGGGACAGGGGGCATGGGAGCAGTTCTTC
D: TRBD1
J: TRBJ2-1
size: .
V: TRBV27

CDR3: CASSRQGYNQPQHF
DNA: TGTGCCAGCAGCCGGCAGGGATACAATCAGCCCCAGCATTTT
D: .
J: TRBJ1-5
size: .
V: TRBV7-9

CDR3: CASSQDSPSGNQPQHF
DNA: TGCGCCAGCAGCCAAGATAGTCCCTCGGGCAATCAGCCCCAGCATTTT
D: .
J: TRBJ1-5
size: .
V: TRBV4-1

CDR3: CAISDPSRGGMNTEAFF
DNA: TGTGCCATCAGTGATCCATCACGGGGGGGAATGAACACTGAAGCTTTCTTT
D: .
J: TRBJ1-1
size: .
V: TRBV10-3

CDR3: CASSRSYRETQYF
DNA: TGTGCCAGCAGCCGATCTTATCGGGAGACCCAGTACTTC
D: .
J: TRBJ2-5
size: .
V: TRBV7-6

CDR3: CASGSLETGFHEQYF
DNA: TGTGCCAGCGGGAGCCTGGAGACAGGGTTCCACGAGCAGTACTTC
D: TRBD1
J: TRBJ2-7
size: .
V: TRBV6-1

CDR3: CATSGIKTGEQYF
DNA: TGTGCCACCTCCGGCATAAAAACGGGCGAGCAGTACTTC
D: .
J: TRBJ2-7
size: .
V: TRBV6-5

CDR3: CASSANRAGGRTGELFF
DNA: TGTGCCAGCAGTGCAAATAGAGCGGGGGGGCGCACCGGGGAGCTGTTTTTT
D: TRBD2
J: TRBJ2-2
size: once
V: TRBV6-1

CDR3: CASSQSISNQPQHF
DNA: TGCGCCAGCAGTCAATCAATAAGCAATCAGCCCCAGCATTTT
D: .
J: TRBJ1-5
size: .
V: TRBV23-1

CDR3: CASSLTGDHYEQYF
DNA: TGTGCCAGCAGCCTTACAGGGGACCACTACGAGCAGTACTTC
D: TRBD1
J: TRBJ2-7
size: .
V: TRBV7-8

CDR3: CASSLSGRSGELFF
DNA: TGCGCCAGCAGCTTATCAGGGCGGTCCGGGGAGCTGTTTTTT
D: .
J: TRBJ2-2
size: .
V: TRBV5-1

CDR3: CASSLAGRGAPDTQYF
DNA: TGTGCCAGCAGCTTAGCCGGGCGGGGGGCCCCAGATACGCAGTATTTT
D: TRBD2
J: TRBJ2-3
size: .
V: TRBV7-9

CDR3: CAWIAYPGDSGTGLGEAFF
DNA: TGTGCCTGGATAGCATACCCCGGTGATTCCGGGACAGGGCTCGGGGAAGCTTTCTTT
D: TRBD1
J: TRBJ1-1
size: .
V: TRBV30

CDR3: CASGTSGSGELFF
DNA: TGTGCCAGCGGGACTAGCGGGAGCGGGGAGCTGTTTTTT
D: TRBD2
J: TRBJ2-2
size: .
V: TRBV25-1

CDR3: CASSSSGRGVSTDTQYF
DNA: TGTGCCAGCAGCTCCTCTGGGCGGGGCGTGAGCACAGATACGCAGTATTTT
D: .
J: TRBJ2-3
size: .
V: TRBV7-3

CDR3: CASGFTSGRITDTQYF
DNA: TGTGCTAGTGGCTTTACTAGCGGGAGAATAACAGATACGCAGTATTTT
D: TRBD2
J: TRBJ2-3
size: .
V: TRBV12-5

CDR3: CASSMDRTIKRNGYTF
DNA: TGTGCCAGCAGCATGGACAGGACAATTAAGCGTAATGGCTACACCTTC
D: TRBD1
J: TRBJ1-2
size: .
V: TRBV7-9

CDR3: CASSLEGQGPWEQYF
DNA: TGTGCCAGCAGTTTAGAGGGACAGGGCCCCTGGGAGCAGTACTTC
D: TRBD1
J: TRBJ2-7
size: .
V: TRBV27

CDR3: CASSQEFGTPNEQFF
DNA: TGTGCCAGCAGCCAGGAATTCGGGACACCTAATGAGCAGTTCTTC
D: .
J: TRBJ2-1
size: few
V: TRBV4-2

CDR3: CASSLGTGSYNEQFF
DNA: TGTGCCAGCAGCCTAGGGACAGGGTCCTACAATGAGCAGTTCTTC
D: TRBD1
J: TRBJ2-1
size: .
V: TRBV27

CDR3: CASSYGGARTDTQYF
DNA: TGTGCCAGCAGTTATGGCGGGGCTAGGACAGATACGCAGTATTTT
D: .
J: TRBJ2-3
size: .
V: TRBV6-5

CDR3: CASSVARTGNYEQYF
DNA: TGTGCCAGCAGCGTAGCTCGGACAGGGAACTACGAGCAGTACTTC
D: TRBD1
J: TRBJ2-7
size: .
V: TRBV9

CDR3: CASSLSGGRYNEQFF
DNA: TGTGCCAGCAGTTTATCAGGCGGTCGATACAATGAGCAGTTCTTC
D: .
J: TRBJ2-1
size: .
V: TRBV27

CDR3: CASRDMTTYEQYF
DNA: TGTGCCAGCAGGGACATGACGACCTACGAGCAGTACTTC
D: .
J: TRBJ2-7
size: .
V: TRBV6-5

CDR3: CASSLVGGSYNEQFF
DNA: TGTGCCAGCAGCTTAGTCGGGGGCTCCTACAATGAGCAGTTCTTC
D: .
J: TRBJ2-1
size: .
V: TRBV7-9

CDR3: CASSASGTGGGGYTF
DNA: TGTGCCAGTAGTGCCTCCGGGACAGGGGGCGGGGGCTACACCTTC
D: TRBD1
J: TRBJ1-2
size: .
V: TRBV19

CDR3: CARTSEPGHPAPTPNNEQFF
DNA: TGTGCCAGAACCTCCGAACCGGGACATCCCGCCCCAACACCAAACAATGAGCAGTTCTTC
D: .
J: TRBJ2-1
size: .
V: TRBV21-1

CDR3: CASSPWGDNSPLHF
DNA: TGTGCCAGCAGCCCCTGGGGGGATAATTCACCCCTCCACTTT
D: .
J: TRBJ1-6
size: .
V: TRBV7-9

CDR3: CASSTSGTSVNNEQFF
DNA: TGTGCCAGCAGCACATCCGGGACTAGCGTTAACAATGAGCAGTTCTTC
D: TRBD2
J: TRBJ2-1
size: .
V: TRBV5-4

CDR3: CASSPLLHGYTF
DNA: TGTGCCAGCAGCCCCCTATTACATGGCTACACCTTC
D: .
J: TRBJ1-2
size: once
V: TRBV11-2

CDR3: CASSVHRESGYTF
DNA: TGTGCCAGCAGCGTTCACAGGGAATCTGGCTACACCTTC
D: .
J: TRBJ1-2
size: few
V: TRBV7-2

CDR3: CASSYSGSGLFYEQYF
DNA: TGTGCCAGCAGTTACTCAGGGTCAGGGCTTTTCTACGAGCAGTACTTC
D: .
J: TRBJ2-7
size: .
V: TRBV6-6

CDR3: CASSIAATSFSGANVLTF
DNA: TGTGCCAGTAGTATAGCCGCTACTTCCTTCTCTGGGGCCAACGTCCTGACTTTC
D: .
J: TRBJ2-6
size: .
V: TRBV19